These 27 T cell receptor beta chains originate from one sample sequenced in a study of metastatic and nonmetastatic thyroid tumors. Every patient was untreated before thyroid surgery. Using MiXCR, TCRdb re-called clones from the PCR reads. The repertoire holds about 15,000 clones, with about 27% as singletons. Input material: tumor tissue. Every receptor here comes from a female donor with papillary thyroid cancer or a benign thyroid nodule (not recorded which). Some clones in this sample may be carry-over from other donors' samples.

In this sample, this clone turned up many times. This sequence joins TRBV10-3 and TRBJ2-3, with TRBD2 as a possible D gene (5 bases). V shed 4 bases and J shed 0 bases, with 11 bases lying between them. Germline loops: CDR1 ENHRY, CDR2 SYGVKD. The CDR3 has 15 amino acids. This chain's CDR3 is CAISGRRTSTDTQYF. CDR3 bases: TGTGCCATCAGTGGGCGGAGGACTAGCACAGATACGCAGTATTTT.

V usage is TRBV19 and J usage is TRBJ1-2; perhaps TRBD1 as D (6 bases). The CDR3 spans 12 residues. The V and J ends lost 7 bases and 5 bases respectively, with 11 bases between them. Per germline, CDR1 LNHDA and CDR2 SQIVND (reference sequence). CDR3 bases: TGTGCCAGTAACGTGAGGGGGTATGGCTACACCTTC. Amino acids: CASNVRGYGYTF.

This clone showed up just a few times. The chain employs TRBV6-1 and TRBJ1-6; 9 bases fit TRBD1. The germline V gene encodes CDR1 MNHNS and CDR2 SASEGT. Germline trimming cut 5 bases from V and 9 bases from J; bases unmatched to any gene: 8. The CDR3 has 15 residues. The CDR3, as DNA: TGTGCCAGCAGTCCCCTGGACAGGGGTGGTTCACCCCTCCACTTT. Residues: CASSPLDRGGSPLHF.

This clone was seen a few times. The chain links TRBV11-3 to TRBJ2-3; D unclear. CDR1 SGHNT and CDR2 YENEEA come from the germline V gene. The V end lost 0 bases, the J end lost 4 bases, and 5 bases lay between the germline ends. This CDR3 region has 13 residues. The CDR3 DNA is TGTGCCAGCAGCTTAGATTCTGCAGATACGCAGTATTTT. Its translation: CASSLDSADTQYF.

Many counts were recorded for this clone. The chain has TRBV15 and TRBJ2-6; D ambiguous. The V gene lost 0 bases and the J gene lost 1 base, with 13 bases spanning the gap. Germline CDR1 and CDR2: LNHNV and YYDKDF (reference sequence). This CDR3 contains 18 residues. CDR3 region: CATSREFRAPSGANVLTF. The CDR3 nucleotides are TGTGCCACCAGCAGAGAATTTCGGGCCCCTTCTGGGGCCAACGTCCTGACTTTC.

A few counts support this clone. The chain links TRBV28 to TRBJ2-1, with 7 nucleotides matching TRBD2. The CDR3 totals 13 residues. Germline lookup yields CDR1 MDHEN and CDR2 SYDVKM. CDR3 bases: TGTTTCAGCAATCTGGCGGGAGAACGTGAGCAGTTCTTC. This gives the protein CFSNLAGEREQFF.

This clone is medium-sized. The rearrangement joins TRBV30 to TRBJ2-7; D is perhaps TRBD2 (5 bases). The CDR3 consists of 13 residues. Trimming shortened V by 0 bases and J by 3 bases, and 9 bases separated the two germline ends. Germline CDR1 GTSNPN, CDR2 SVGIG (reference sequence). In nucleotides, the CDR3 is TGTGCCTGGAGTGTATCCGGGAACTACGAGCAGTACTTC. It encodes CAWSVSGNYEQYF.

J is TRBJ2-3 and V is TRBV5-4; possibly TRBD2 for D (6 bases). V was trimmed by 1 base and J by 0 bases, leaving 9 bases between them. The CDR3 loop spans 15 amino acids. Germline-derived CDR1 and CDR2 are SGHNT and YYREEE (reference sequence). CDR3 in amino acids: CASSLSAGSTDTQYF. The CDR3 region has the DNA TGTGCCAGCAGCTTGTCCGCGGGGAGCACAGATACGCAGTATTTT.

The chain carries TRBV7-2 and TRBJ1-3, with D tentatively TRBD1 (5 bases). The CDR3 runs to 13 residues. V shed 6 bases and J shed 11 bases, with 17 bases lying between them. CDR1 and CDR2 from the germline V gene are SGHTA and FQGNSA. CDR3 coding DNA: TGTGCCAGCAGTCGAGACAGCCACTTCTCCATATATTTT. It translates to CASSRDSHFSIYF.

This clone was observed a few times. The chain couples TRBV12-3 or TRBV12-4 to TRBJ1-2; D gene unclear. V was pared by 3 bases and J by 3 bases, with 17 bases between. The CDR3 has 16 residues. The CDR3 sequence is CASSFPRIQTDYGYTF. The CDR3 nucleotides are TGTGCCAGCAGTTTCCCCCGCATTCAGACGGACTATGGCTACACCTTC.

As regards this clone: Other DNA sequences within the sample encode an identical CDR3. V is TRBV4-3 and J is TRBJ1-2; D gene uncertain. Germline V gene data show CDR1 as LGHNA and CDR2 as YSLEER. V was cut by 0 bases and J by 6 bases, with 17 bases left in between. CDR3 size: 16 residues. This CDR3 reads CASSQDRQVPRNGYTF. Here the CDR3 DNA reads TGCGCCAGCAGCCAAGATAGGCAGGTTCCTCGAAATGGCTACACCTTC.

The V call is TRBV15, the J call TRBJ1-5; TRBD1 matches at 7 bases. The CDR3 spans 14 residues. Germline trimming cut 6 bases from V and 1 base from J; bases unmatched to any gene: 3. Germline V gene sequence: CDR1 LNHNV, CDR2 YYDKDF (reference sequence). CDR3 nucleotides: TGTGCCACCAGGACAGGGCCGAGCAATCAGCCCCAGCATTTT. Translation gives CATRTGPSNQPQHF. The complete variable domain, with remaining parts taken from reference TRBV15 and TRBJ1-5, reads DAMVIQNPRYQVTQFGKPVTLSCSQTLNHNVMYWYQQKSSQAPKLLFHYYDKDFNNEADTPDNFQSRRPNTSFCFLDIRSPGLGDTAMYLCATRTGPSNQPQHFGDGTRLSIL.

This clone was counted many times. The CDR3 region is CASSLVGEKLFF. CDR3 nucleotides: TGTGCCAGCAGCTTAGTTGGGGAAAAACTGTTTTTT. This sequence joins TRBV7-2 and TRBJ1-4; D gene unclear. This CDR3 spans 12 amino acids. Trimming removed 1 base at V and 8 bases at J, with 5 bases between. The germline gives CDR1 SGHTA, CDR2 FQGNSA.

For this clone: One end of the junction is discordant with germline, which a read error may explain. The rearrangement joins TRBV20-1 to TRBJ2-1; 7 nucleotides agree with TRBD2. From germline, CDR1 is DFQATT and CDR2 SNEGSKA (reference sequence). The CDR3 totals 15 residues. The CDR3 loop reads CSAGEAGTTYNEQFF. CDR3 bases: TGCAGTGCTGGAGAAGCGGGGACGACCTACAATGAGCAGTTCTTC.

This clone was seen many times. The DNA of the CDR3 is TGCGCCAGCAGCACGACAGGGGTTAATGAAAAACTGTTTTTT. Its protein product is CASSTTGVNEKLFF. The rearrangement links TRBV5-1 to TRBJ1-4; 8 nucleotides match TRBD1. CDR1 and CDR2 from the germline V gene are SGHRS and YFSETQ. After removal of 4 bases from V and 4 bases from J, the junction contained 3 bases not matched to a gene. The CDR3 totals 14 residues.

The rearrangement joins TRBV20-1 to TRBJ1-2; 7 positions agree with TRBD1. V lost 2 bases to trimming and J lost 3 bases; unmatched junction nucleotides: 0. The CDR3 is 12 amino acids. Germline values: CDR1 DFQATT, CDR2 SNEGSKA (reference sequence). For the CDR3, the DNA is TGCAGTGCTAGACAGGGGGACTATGGCTACACCTTC. This sequence encodes CSARQGDYGYTF.

This clone was seen ten or more times. A much larger clonotype is one base distant, so this may be a read error. The gene calls are TRBV6-1 and TRBJ2-7; 8 bases align to TRBD1. Germline V gives CDR1 MNHNS, CDR2 SASEGT. V trimming: 10 bases; J trimming: 6 bases; junction bases outside the gene matches: 11. The CDR3 consists of 13 residues. The CDR3 reads CANSLDRVSEQYF. DNA of the CDR3: TGTGCCAACAGCTTGGACAGGGTGTCCGAGCAGTACTTC.

This clone was observed a few times. One end of the junction is discordant with germline, which a read error may explain. The chain combines TRBV5-1 with TRBJ2-7, with no clear D. In germline, CDR1 is SGHRS, CDR2 YFSETQ. The CDR3 runs 14 residues. The DNA for the CDR3 is TGCGCCAGCATCTTGGTTCCGTGTCCCATCGAGCAGTACTTC. It translates to CASILVPCPIEQYF.

On this clone: At one of its ends the junction is not consistent with the germline gene, which may arise from a read error. The chain carries TRBV5-1 and TRBJ2-2; D is unresolved. There are 16 residues in the CDR3. CDR1 is SGHRS and CDR2 is YFSETQ in the germline V gene. CDR3 amino acids: CASSSPGLVRTWELFF. DNA of the CDR3: TGCGCCAGCAGCTCCCCCGGCCTGGTTCGCACCTGGGAGCTGTTTTTT.

This clone was counted ten times or more. This chain joins TRBV20-1 and TRBJ1-1, with D possibly matching TRBD1 (5 bases). From germline, CDR1 is DFQATT and CDR2 SNEGSKA (reference sequence). This CDR3 spans 15 amino acids. V dropped 3 bases and J dropped 2 bases, with 16 bases sitting between them. This CDR3 is CSASGARAGNTEAFF. The CDR3, as DNA: TGCAGTGCTAGTGGGGCCAGGGCGGGTAACACTGAAGCTTTCTTT.

The CDR3 loop is CASSQDPRQVGQGYTF. The CDR3 DNA follows: TGTGCCAGCAGCCAAGACCCCAGACAGGTTGGGCAAGGATACACCTTC. This chain uses TRBV4-2 with TRBJ1-2; TRBD1 is a possible D gene (6 bases). Deletions cut 0 bases from V and 11 bases from J, with 22 bases between. The CDR3 loop spans 16 amino acids. The V gene's germline CDR1 is LGHNA and CDR2 YNFKEQ.

The rearrangement links TRBV7-2 to TRBJ2-7; no clear D. CDR1 and CDR2 from the germline V gene are SGHTA and FQGNSA. CDR3 length: 14 residues. V lost 1 base and J 2 bases, leaving 9 bases between the germline ends. The CDR3 region is CASSLEPGTYEQYF. CDR3 nucleotides: TGTGCCAGCAGCTTAGAGCCAGGAACCTACGAGCAGTACTTC.

This clone was observed many times. This rearrangement joins TRBV20-1 to TRBJ2-3, with no clear D. Germline V gene lookup returns CDR1 DFQATT and CDR2 SNEGSKA (reference sequence). The CDR3 sequence is 11 residues long. This CDR3 reads CCLVWGDTQYF. The CDR3 DNA is TGCTGCTTGGTGTGGGGAGATACGCAGTATTTT.

This clone was detected many times. V gene TRBV7-3 combines with J gene TRBJ1-2; D remains unclear. This CDR3 is built from 13 residues. Deletions cut 4 bases from V and 4 bases from J, with 10 bases between. CDR1 is SGHTA and CDR2 is FQGTGA in the germline V gene. This CDR3 is CASSSSTGYGYTF. The CDR3 nucleotides are TGTGCCAGCAGCTCTTCTACCGGCTATGGCTACACCTTC. Filled out from reference TRBV7-3 and TRBJ1-2, the complete variable domain reads GAGVSQTPSNKVTEKGKYVELRCDPISGHTALYWYRQSLGQGPEFLIYFQGTGAADDSGLPNDRFFAVRPEGSVSTLKIQRTERGDSAVYLCASSSSTGYGYTFGSGTRLTVV.

A word on this clone: Other DNA sequences of this sample code for an identical CDR3. V and J are TRBV20-1 and TRBJ2-3; D unclear. V was pared by 0 bases and J by 6 bases, with 13 bases between. The CDR3 length is 14 residues. CDR1 and CDR2 from the germline V gene are DFQATT and SNEGSKA (reference sequence). The CDR3 spells CSARDYGRTDTQYF. CDR3 nucleotides: TGCAGTGCTAGAGATTATGGACGGACGGATACGCAGTATTTT.

This clone was counted ten times or more. This chain uses TRBV4-3 with TRBJ1-1; 7 positions agree with TRBD1. Germline lookup yields CDR1 LGHNA and CDR2 YSLEER. This CDR3 has 14 residues. V shed 4 bases and J 3 bases; nucleotides not matched to a gene: 5. CDR3 DNA sequence: TGCGCCAGCAGCCGAACAGGGGTAGACACTGAAGCTTTCTTT. Translated: CASSRTGVDTEAFF.

The chain joins TRBV20-1 to TRBJ1-1; unclear D gene. The CDR3 contains 14 residues. Germline CDR1 is DFQATT and CDR2 is SNEGSKA (reference sequence). Trimming shortened V by 3 bases and J by 1 base, and 12 bases separated the two germline ends. This CDR3 reads CSARSGDSNTEAFF. DNA of the CDR3: TGCAGTGCTAGGTCAGGTGACTCGAACACTGAAGCTTTCTTT.